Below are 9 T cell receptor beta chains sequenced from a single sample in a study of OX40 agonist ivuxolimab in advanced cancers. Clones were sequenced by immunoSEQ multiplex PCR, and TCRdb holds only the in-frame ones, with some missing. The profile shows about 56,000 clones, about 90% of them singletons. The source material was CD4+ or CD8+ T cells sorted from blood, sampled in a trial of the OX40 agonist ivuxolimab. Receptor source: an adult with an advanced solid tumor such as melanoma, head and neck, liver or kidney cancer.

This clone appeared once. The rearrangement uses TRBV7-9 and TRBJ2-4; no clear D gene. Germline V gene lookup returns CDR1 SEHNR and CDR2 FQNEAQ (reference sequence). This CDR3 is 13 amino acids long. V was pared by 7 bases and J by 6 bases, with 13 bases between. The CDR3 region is CASMGSSVNIQYF. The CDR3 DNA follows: TGTGCCAGCATGGGTAGCTCGGTAAACATTCAGTACTTC.

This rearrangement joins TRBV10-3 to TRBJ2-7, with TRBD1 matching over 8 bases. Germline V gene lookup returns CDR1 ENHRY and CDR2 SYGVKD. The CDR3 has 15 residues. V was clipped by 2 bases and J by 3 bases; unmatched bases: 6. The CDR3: CAISEPGQVIYEQYF. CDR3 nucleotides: TGTGCCATCAGTGAGCCGGGACAGGTAATCTACGAGCAGTACTTC.

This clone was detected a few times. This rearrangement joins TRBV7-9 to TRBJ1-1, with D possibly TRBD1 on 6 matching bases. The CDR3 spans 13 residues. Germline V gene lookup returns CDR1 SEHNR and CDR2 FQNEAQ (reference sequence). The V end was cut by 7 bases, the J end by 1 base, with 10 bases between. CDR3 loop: CASMGRGNTEAFF. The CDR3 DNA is TGTGCCAGCATGGGCAGGGGGAACACTGAAGCTTTCTTT. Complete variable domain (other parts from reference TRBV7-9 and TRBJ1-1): DTGVSQNPRHKITKRGQNVTFRCDPISEHNRLYWYRQTLGQGPEFLTYFQNEAQLEKSRLLSDRFSAERPKGSFSTLEIQRTEQGDSAMYLCASMGRGNTEAFFGQGTRLTVV.

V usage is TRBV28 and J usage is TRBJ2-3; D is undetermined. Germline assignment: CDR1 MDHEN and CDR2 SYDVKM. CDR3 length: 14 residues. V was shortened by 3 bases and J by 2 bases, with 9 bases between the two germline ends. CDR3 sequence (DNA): TGTGCCAGCAGTTTGCTCGGACCCACAGATACGCAGTATTTT. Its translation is CASSLLGPTDTQYF.

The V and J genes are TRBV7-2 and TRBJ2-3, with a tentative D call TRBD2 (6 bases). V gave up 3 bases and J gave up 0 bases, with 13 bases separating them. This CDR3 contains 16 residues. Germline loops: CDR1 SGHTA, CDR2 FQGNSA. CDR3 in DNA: TGTGCCAGCAGCTTTTCCGGGAGCGCTAGCACAGATACGCAGTATTTT. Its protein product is CASSFSGSASTDTQYF.

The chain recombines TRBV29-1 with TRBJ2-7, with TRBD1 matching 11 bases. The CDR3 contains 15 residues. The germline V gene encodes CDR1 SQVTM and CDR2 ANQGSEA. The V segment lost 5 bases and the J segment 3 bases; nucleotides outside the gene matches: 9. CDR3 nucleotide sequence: TGCAGCGTTTACTCCGGGGACAGGGGGTTCTACGAGCAGTACTTC. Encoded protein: CSVYSGDRGFYEQYF.

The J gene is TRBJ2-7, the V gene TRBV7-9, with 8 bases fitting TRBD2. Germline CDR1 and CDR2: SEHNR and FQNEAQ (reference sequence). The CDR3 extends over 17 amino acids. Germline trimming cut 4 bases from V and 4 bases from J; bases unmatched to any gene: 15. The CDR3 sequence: CASSSPPTGGLGYEQYF. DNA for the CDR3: TGTGCCAGCAGCTCGCCCCCTACGGGAGGGCTGGGGTACGAGCAGTACTTC.

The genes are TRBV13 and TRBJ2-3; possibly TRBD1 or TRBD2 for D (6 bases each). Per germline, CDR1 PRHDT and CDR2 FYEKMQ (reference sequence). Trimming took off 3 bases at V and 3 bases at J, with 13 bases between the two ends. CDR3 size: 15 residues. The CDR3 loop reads CASSFGRRGTDTQYF. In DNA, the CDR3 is TGTGCCAGCAGCTTTGGTAGGAGGGGGACAGATACGCAGTATTTT.

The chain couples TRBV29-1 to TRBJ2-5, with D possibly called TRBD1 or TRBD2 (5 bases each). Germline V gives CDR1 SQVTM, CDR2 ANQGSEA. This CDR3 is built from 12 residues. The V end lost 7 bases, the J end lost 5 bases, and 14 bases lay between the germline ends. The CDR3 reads CSGEGIWETQYF. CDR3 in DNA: TGCAGCGGCGAGGGGATTTGGGAGACCCAGTACTTC.